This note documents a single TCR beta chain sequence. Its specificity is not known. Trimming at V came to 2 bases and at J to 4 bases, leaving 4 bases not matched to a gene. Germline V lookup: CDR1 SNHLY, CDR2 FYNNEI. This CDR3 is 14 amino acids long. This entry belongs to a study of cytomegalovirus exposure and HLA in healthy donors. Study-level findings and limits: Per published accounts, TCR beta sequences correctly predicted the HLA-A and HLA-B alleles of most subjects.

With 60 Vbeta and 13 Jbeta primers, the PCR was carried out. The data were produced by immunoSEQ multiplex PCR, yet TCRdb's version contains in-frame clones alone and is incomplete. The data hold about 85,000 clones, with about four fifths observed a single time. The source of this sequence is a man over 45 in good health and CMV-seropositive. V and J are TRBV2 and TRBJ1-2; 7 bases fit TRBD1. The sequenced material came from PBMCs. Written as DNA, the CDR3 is TGTGCCAGCAGTGAATTAGGGGGCAGCTATGGCTACACCTTC. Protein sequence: CASSELGGSYGYTF. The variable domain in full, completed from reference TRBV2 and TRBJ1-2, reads EPEVTQTPSHQVTQMGQEVILRCVPISNHLYFYWYRQILGQKVEFLVSFYNNEISEKSEIFDDQFSVERPDGSNFTLKIRSTKLEDSAMYFCASSELGGSYGYTFGSGTRLTVV.